The clone carrying this T cell receptor (beta chain) came up a few times. From the RT-PCR reads, TCRdb called clonotypes with MiXCR, one entry per CDR3 protein. The profile covers hundreds of thousands of distinct CDR3 sequences, with approximately 10% appearing a single time and approximately 10% taken by the ten largest. Looked up from germline, CDR1 is SGHVS and CDR2 is FNYEAQ. The CDR3 has 15 residues. The V end lost 1 base, the J end lost 4 bases, and 12 bases lay between the germline ends. This sample was included in a study of response to subunit inactivated influenza vaccine. This sample was also put to use in a study of T cells expressing NK-cell markers. That study reports: Generation of TCR beta cDNA was performed by 5'RACE template switching incorporating UMIs.

Sequences were derived from PBMCs from blood, sampled on the day of vaccination. This TCR derives from a man in his fifties or sixties who received an inactivated influenza vaccine. The chain combines TRBV7-6 with TRBJ2-3; TRBD1 might be the D (5 bases). Written as DNA, the CDR3 is TGTGCCAGCAGCTTAGATTCCGCAGGGTCAGATACGCAGTATTTT. This translates into CASSLDSAGSDTQYF.